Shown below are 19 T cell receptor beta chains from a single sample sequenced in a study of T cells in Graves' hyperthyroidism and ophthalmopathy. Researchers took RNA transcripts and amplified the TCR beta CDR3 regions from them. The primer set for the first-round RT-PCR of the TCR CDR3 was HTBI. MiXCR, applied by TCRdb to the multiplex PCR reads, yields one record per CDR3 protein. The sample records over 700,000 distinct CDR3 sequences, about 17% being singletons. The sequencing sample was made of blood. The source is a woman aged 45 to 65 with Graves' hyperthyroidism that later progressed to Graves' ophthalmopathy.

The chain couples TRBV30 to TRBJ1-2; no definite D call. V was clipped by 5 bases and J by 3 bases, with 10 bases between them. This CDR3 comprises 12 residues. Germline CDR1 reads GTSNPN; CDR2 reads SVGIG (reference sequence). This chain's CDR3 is CAWGERHYGYTF. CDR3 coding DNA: TGTGCCTGGGGGGAGAGGCACTATGGCTACACCTTC.

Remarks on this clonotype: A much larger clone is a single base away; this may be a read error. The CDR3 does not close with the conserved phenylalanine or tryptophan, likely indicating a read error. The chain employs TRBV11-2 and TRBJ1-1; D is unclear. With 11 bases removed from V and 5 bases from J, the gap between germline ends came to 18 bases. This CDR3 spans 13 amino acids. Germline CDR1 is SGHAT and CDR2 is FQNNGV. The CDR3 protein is CAWRLRVGTEAFS. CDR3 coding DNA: TGTGCCTGGAGACTTCGGGTGGGTACTGAAGCTTTCTCT.

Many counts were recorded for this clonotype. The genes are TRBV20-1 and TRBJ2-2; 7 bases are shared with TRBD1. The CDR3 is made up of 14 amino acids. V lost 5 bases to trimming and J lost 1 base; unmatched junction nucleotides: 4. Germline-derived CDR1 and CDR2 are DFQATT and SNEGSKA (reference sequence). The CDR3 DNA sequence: TGCAGTGCTCACCACAGGGGGAACACCGGGGAGCTGTTTTTT. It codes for CSAHHRGNTGELFF.

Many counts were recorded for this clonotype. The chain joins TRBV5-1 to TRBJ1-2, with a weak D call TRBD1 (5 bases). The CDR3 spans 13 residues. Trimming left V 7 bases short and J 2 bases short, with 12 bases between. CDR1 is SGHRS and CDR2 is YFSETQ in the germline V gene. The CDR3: CASGTDGNYGYTF. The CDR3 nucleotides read TGCGCCAGCGGGACGGACGGGAACTATGGCTACACCTTC. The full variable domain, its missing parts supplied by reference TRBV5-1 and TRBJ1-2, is KAGVTQTPRYLIKTRGQQVTLSCSPISGHRSVSWYQQTPGQGLQFLFEYFSETQRNKGNFPGRFSGRQFSNSRSEMNVSTLELGDSALYLCASGTDGNYGYTFGSGTRLTVV.

This CDR3 is CASETGGAAGGPTEAFF. CDR3 bases: TGTGCCAGCGAAACCGGGGGGGCAGCCGGGGGCCCCACTGAAGCTTTCTTT. The chain joins TRBV6-8 to TRBJ1-1; tentatively, D is TRBD1 (6 bases). Trimming shortened V by 8 bases and J by 4 bases, and 26 bases separated the two germline ends. CDR3 length: 17 residues. Germline V gene sequence: CDR1 MNHGY, CDR2 SAAAGT.

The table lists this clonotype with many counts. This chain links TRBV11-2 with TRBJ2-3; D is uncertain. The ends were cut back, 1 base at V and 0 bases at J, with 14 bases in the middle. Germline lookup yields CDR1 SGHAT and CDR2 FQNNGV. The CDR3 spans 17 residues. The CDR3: CASSLVAGASSTDTQYF. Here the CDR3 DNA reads TGTGCCAGCAGCTTAGTTGCAGGCGCCTCTAGCACAGATACGCAGTATTTT.

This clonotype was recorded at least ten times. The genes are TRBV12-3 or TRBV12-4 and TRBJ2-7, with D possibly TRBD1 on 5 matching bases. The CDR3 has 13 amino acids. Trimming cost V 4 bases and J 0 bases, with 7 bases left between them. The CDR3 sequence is CASSSDTSYEQYF. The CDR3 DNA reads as TGTGCCAGCAGTTCGGACACCTCCTACGAGCAGTACTTC.

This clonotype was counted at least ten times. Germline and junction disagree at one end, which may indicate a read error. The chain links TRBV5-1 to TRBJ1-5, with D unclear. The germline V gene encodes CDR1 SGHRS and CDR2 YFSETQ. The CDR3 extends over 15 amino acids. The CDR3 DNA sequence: TGTGCCAGCAGCCTAGACGGGAGGAGCAATCAGCCCCAGCATTTT. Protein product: CASSLDGRSNQPQHF.

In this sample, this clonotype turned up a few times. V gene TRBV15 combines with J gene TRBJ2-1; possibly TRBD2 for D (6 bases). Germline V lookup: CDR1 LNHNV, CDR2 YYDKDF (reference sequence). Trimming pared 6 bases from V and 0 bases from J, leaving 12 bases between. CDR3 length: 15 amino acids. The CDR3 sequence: CATSFGTDSYNEQFF. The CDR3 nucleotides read TGTGCCACCAGTTTCGGGACTGACTCCTACAATGAGCAGTTCTTC.

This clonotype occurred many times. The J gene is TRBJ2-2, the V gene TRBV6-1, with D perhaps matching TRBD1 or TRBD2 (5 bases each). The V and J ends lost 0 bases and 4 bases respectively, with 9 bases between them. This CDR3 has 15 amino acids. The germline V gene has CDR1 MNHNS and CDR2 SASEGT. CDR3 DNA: TGTGCCAGCAGTGAAGCAAAGGGGAGCACCGGGGAGCTGTTTTTT. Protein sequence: CASSEAKGSTGELFF.

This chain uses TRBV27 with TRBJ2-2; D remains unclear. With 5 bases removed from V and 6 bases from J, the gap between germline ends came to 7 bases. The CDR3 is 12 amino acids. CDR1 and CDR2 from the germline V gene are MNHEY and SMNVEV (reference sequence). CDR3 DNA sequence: TGTGCCAGCAGTGTCCACTCCGGGGAGCTGTTTTTT. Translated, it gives CASSVHSGELFF.

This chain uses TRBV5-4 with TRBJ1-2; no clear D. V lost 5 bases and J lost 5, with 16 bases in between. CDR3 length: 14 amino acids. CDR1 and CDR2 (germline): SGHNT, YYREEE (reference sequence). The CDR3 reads CASRSDIPMYGYTF. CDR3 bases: TGTGCCAGCAGATCCGACATACCCATGTATGGCTACACCTTC.

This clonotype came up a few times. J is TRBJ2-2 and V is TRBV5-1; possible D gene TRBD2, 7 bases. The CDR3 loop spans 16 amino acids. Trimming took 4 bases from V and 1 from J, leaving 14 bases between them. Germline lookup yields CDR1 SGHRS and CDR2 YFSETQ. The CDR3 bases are TGCGCCAGCAGCAGCGGGACAAGGATGAACACCGGGGAGCTGTTTTTT. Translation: CASSSGTRMNTGELFF.

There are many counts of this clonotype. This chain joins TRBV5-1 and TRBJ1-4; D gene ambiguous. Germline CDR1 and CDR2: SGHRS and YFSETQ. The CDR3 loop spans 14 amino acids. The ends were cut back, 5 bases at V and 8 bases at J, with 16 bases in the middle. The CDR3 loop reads CASRPSNPKEKLFF. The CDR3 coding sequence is TGCGCCAGCAGACCCTCAAACCCAAAAGAAAAACTGTTTTTT.

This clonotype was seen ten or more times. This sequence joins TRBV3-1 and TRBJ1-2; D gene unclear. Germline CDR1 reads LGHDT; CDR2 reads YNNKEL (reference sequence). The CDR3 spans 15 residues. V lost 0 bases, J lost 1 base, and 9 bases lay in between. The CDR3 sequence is CASSQDPASNYGYTF. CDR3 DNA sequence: TGTGCCAGCAGCCAAGACCCAGCTAGTAACTATGGCTACACCTTC.

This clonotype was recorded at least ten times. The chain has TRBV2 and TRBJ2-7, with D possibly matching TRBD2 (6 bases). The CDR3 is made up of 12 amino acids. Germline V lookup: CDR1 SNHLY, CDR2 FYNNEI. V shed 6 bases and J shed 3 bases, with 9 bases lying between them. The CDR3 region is CASSGTLYEQYF. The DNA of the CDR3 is TGTGCCAGCAGCGGGACTCTCTACGAGCAGTACTTC.

The CDR3 nucleotides are TGCGCCAGCAGCTTGGCTCCGGGACAGGGTGGAGAAAAACTGTTTTTT. Translation gives CASSLAPGQGGEKLFF. The gene calls are TRBV5-1 and TRBJ1-4; the match to TRBD1 covers 9 bases. This CDR3 is 16 amino acids long. Looked up from germline, CDR1 is SGHRS and CDR2 is YFSETQ. The junction had 8 bases not matched to a gene; V was cut back by 0 bases and J by 8 bases.

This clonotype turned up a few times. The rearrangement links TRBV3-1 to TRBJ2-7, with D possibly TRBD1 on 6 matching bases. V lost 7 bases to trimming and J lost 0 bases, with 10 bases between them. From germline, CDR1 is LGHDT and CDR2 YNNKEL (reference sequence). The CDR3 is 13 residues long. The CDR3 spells CASNQGSSYEQYF. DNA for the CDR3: TGTGCCAGCAACCAGGGGAGCTCCTACGAGCAGTACTTC.

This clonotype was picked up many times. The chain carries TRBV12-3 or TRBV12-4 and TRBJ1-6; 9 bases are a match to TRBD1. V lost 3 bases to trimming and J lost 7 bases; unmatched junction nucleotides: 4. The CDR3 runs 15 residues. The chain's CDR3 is CASSLLGQGNSPLHF. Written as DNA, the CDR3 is TGTGCCAGCAGTTTGCTGGGACAGGGAAATTCACCCCTCCACTTT.